The next 4 T cell receptor beta chains were all read from a single sample in a study of cytomegalovirus exposure and HLA in healthy donors. PCR used 60 Vbeta primers and 13 Jbeta primers. Sequencing was performed with immunoSEQ multiplex PCR; in TCRdb, only in-frame clones are kept and a portion is missing. This sample has around 150,000 clones, with roughly 76% found just once. The specimen was PBMCs. The receptor set was obtained from a man aged 18 to 29 in good health and CMV-seronegative.

This chain joins TRBV7-9 and TRBJ1-3; D ambiguous. Germline CDR1 reads SEHNR; CDR2 reads FQNEAQ (reference sequence). V lost 5 bases and J lost 1, with 3 bases in between. The length of the CDR3 is 12 residues. As DNA, the CDR3 is TGTGCCAGCAGCCCGTCTGGAAACACCATATATTTT. Its protein is CASSPSGNTIYF.

This clone was observed a handful of times. The CDR3 is CASGPGSPYNSPLHF. In DNA, the CDR3 is TGTGCCAGCGGCCCGGGGTCGCCCTATAATTCACCCCTCCACTTT. The chain combines TRBV27 with TRBJ1-6; D is ambiguous. The CDR3 extends over 15 amino acids. V lost 8 bases and J 2 bases, leaving 13 bases between the germline ends. The germline CDR1 and CDR2 sequences are MNHEY and SMNVEV (reference sequence).

V and J are TRBV6-1 and TRBJ1-2; D is perhaps TRBD1 (5 bases). V shed 6 bases and J shed 7 bases, with 15 bases lying between them. The germline CDR1 and CDR2 sequences are MNHNS and SASEGT. The CDR3 runs to 13 residues. The DNA for the CDR3 is TGTGCCAGCAGGGACTGGGGGGAAATTGGCTACACCTTC. Protein product: CASRDWGEIGYTF.

The J gene is TRBJ2-7, the V gene TRBV6-5, with a possible D match to TRBD2 (6 bases). The CDR3 is 14 residues long. The ends were cut back, 0 bases at V and 2 bases at J, with 8 bases in the middle. Germline V lookup: CDR1 MNHEY, CDR2 SVGAGI. The CDR3 is CASSYSRTTYEQYF. In DNA, the CDR3 is TGTGCCAGCAGTTACTCGCGGACTACCTACGAGCAGTACTTC.